This section outlines one TCR beta chain sequence together with its context. The source of the sample is a study of blood T cell repertoires in COVID-19. Study-level background: Acute and convalescent COVID-19 samples came from the United States, Italy and Spain. PBMCs, B-cell-depleted T cells, or T cells were the source of the cDNA or gDNA that made up the material.

Assay: immunoSEQ multiplex PCR; the TCRdb copy retains only in-frame clones and omits some. The table shows around 110,000 clones, with approximately 89% occurring only once. The TCR comes from a man aged 40-49 years with acute or convalescent COVID-19. Sequences were obtained from peripheral blood.

CDR3 DNA: TGTGCCAGCAGTTCCGGGACTAGCGGGAGGGAGGATGAGCAGTTCTTC. Its protein product is CASSSGTSGREDEQFF. This chain joins TRBV7-9 and TRBJ2-1; 16 bases agree with TRBD2. This CDR3 contains 16 residues. CDR1 and CDR2 from the germline V gene are SEHNR and FQNEAQ (reference sequence). V lost 6 bases, J lost 8 bases, and 7 bases stayed unmatched.